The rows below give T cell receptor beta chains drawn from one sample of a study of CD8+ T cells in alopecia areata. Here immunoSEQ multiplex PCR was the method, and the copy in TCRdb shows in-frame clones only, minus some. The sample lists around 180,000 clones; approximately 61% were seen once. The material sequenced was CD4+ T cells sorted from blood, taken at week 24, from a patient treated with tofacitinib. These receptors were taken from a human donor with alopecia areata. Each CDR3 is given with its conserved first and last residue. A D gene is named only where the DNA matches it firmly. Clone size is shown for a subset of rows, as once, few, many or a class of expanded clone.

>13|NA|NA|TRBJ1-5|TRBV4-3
CASSQDLGQPQHF
TGCGCCAGCAGCCAAGATCTGGGGCAGCCCCAGCATTTT
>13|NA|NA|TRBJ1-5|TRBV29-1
CSVAEGANQPQHF
TGCAGCGTTGCGGAAGGAGCTAATCAGCCCCAGCATTTT
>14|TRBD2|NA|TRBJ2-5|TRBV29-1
CSVVPGAGGETQYF
TGCAGCGTCGTCCCAGGGGCGGGGGGAGAGACCCAGTACTTC
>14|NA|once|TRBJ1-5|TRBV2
CASSVDSGNQPQHF
TGTGCCAGCAGTGTTGATAGCGGCAATCAGCCCCAGCATTTT
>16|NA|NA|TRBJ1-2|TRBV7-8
CASSPSRGRRGYGYTF
TGTGCCAGCAGCCCAAGTCGGGGGCGTCGCGGCTATGGCTACACCTTC
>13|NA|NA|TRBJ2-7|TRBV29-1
CSVNEGGIYEQYF
TGCAGCGTTAACGAAGGGGGGATTTACGAGCAGTACTTC
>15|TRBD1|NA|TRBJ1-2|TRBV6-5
CASSYTLRGGYGYTF
TGTGCCAGCAGTTACACGCTCAGGGGGGGCTATGGCTACACCTTC
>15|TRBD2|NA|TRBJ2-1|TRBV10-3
CAISGGLATGGEQFF
TGTGCCATCAGTGGTGGACTAGCGACGGGTGGTGAGCAGTTCTTC
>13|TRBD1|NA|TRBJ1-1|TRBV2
CASSGDRNTEAFF
TGTGCCAGCAGTGGGGACAGGAACACTGAAGCTTTCTTT
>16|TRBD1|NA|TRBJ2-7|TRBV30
CAWSQDRGGSTYEQYF
TGTGCCTGGAGTCAGGACAGGGGGGGAAGCACCTACGAGCAGTACTTC
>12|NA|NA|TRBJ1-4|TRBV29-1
CSVAVTSEKLFF
TGCAGCGTTGCGGTAACAAGTGAAAAACTGTTTTTT
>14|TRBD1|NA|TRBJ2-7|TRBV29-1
CSARQGARADEQYF
TGCAGCGCCAGACAGGGGGCGAGAGCCGACGAGCAGTACTTC
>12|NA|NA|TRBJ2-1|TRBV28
CASSVTVGEQFF
TGTGCCAGCAGTGTGACTGTAGGTGAGCAGTTCTTC
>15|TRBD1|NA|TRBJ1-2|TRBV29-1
CSVRGSGTDGYGYTF
TGCAGCGTGAGAGGGTCGGGGACAGATGGCTATGGCTACACCTTC